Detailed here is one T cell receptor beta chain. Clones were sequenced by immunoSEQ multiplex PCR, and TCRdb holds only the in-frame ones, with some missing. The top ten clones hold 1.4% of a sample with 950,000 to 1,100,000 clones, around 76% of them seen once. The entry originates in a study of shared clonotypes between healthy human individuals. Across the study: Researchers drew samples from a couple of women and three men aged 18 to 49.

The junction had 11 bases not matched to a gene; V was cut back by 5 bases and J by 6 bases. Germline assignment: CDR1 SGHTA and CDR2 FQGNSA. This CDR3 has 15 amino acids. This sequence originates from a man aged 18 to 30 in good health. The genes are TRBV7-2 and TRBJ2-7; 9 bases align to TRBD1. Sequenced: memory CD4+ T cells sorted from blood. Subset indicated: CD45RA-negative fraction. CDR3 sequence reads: CASSRDTGQGSEQYF. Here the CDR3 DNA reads TGTGCCAGCAGCCGAGACACAGGACAGGGGAGCGAGCAGTACTTC.